This TCR beta chain was captured by sequencing in a study of cytomegalovirus exposure and HLA in healthy donors. About the research overall: Earlier sequencing of about 179 million T cells yielded around 100 million unique TCR beta sequences. Study results and limitations: Among CMV-associated TCR beta chains, most appeared HLA-restricted in a later analysis. Later on, an analysis tied approximately 17,000 TCR beta sequences to HLA alleles at 0.05 false discovery rate.

In germline, CDR1 is SEHNR, CDR2 FQNEAQ (reference sequence). The CDR3 contains 14 residues. PCR amplification relied on 60 Vbeta primers (plus 13 Jbeta primers). TCRdb's copy holds only in-frame clones and misses some; the assay was immunoSEQ multiplex PCR. The sample records 150,000 to 200,000 clones, approximately 84% being singletons. This clone has just one count. The antigen remains undetermined. Compared with germline, one end of the junction differs, possibly owing to a read error. This chain uses TRBV7-9 with TRBJ1-2; D may be TRBD1 (5 bases). This TCR derives from a woman between 50 and 59 years old in good health and CMV-seropositive. Sequenced input: PBMCs. DNA for the CDR3: TGTTCCAGCAGCTTAGACAGCTCTAACTATGGCTACACCTTC. Its translation: CSSSLDSSNYGYTF.